These 23 T cell receptor beta chains were sequenced from one sample in a study of blood T cell repertoires in COVID-19. The method was immunoSEQ multiplex PCR; TCRdb's version includes in-frame clones alone and lacks a portion of them. Of fewer than 250,000 clones detected, around 88% appear once; the ten largest clones hold about 15%. The sequencing sample was made of PBMCs or T cells enriched from blood (not recorded which). The receptor source for this set is a woman aged 50 to 65 with acute COVID-19.

V usage is TRBV12-5 and J usage is TRBJ2-7, with D possibly TRBD1 on 5 matching bases. CDR1 and CDR2 from the germline V gene are LGHNT and FRNRAP. The CDR3 loop spans 16 amino acids. Between the trimmed V and J ends, which lost 0 bases and 1 base, there was a span of 13 bases. CDR3 nucleotides: TGTGCTAGTGGTTTGGTACTGGGAACAGGATCCTACGAGCAGTACTTC. Amino acids: CASGLVLGTGSYEQYF.

This chain uses TRBV19 with TRBJ2-1; 15 bases map to TRBD2. Germline assignment: CDR1 LNHDA and CDR2 SQIVND (reference sequence). The CDR3 runs 18 residues. Trimming cost V 1 base and J 4 bases; bases outside gene matches: 5. The CDR3 here is CASSIGSGTSGRYNEQFF. The CDR3 region has the DNA TGTGCCAGTAGTATAGGCTCCGGGACTAGCGGGAGGTACAATGAGCAGTTCTTC. The full variable domain, in which reference TRBV19 and TRBJ2-1 provide the parts outside the CDR3, is DGGITQSPKYLFRKEGQNVTLSCEQNLNHDAMYWYRQDPGQGLRLIYYSQIVNDFQKGDIAEGYSVSREKKESFPLTVTSAQKNPTAFYLCASSIGSGTSGRYNEQFFGPGTRLTVL.

The rearrangement uses TRBV28 and TRBJ2-7, with a possible D match to TRBD1 (6 bases). V lost 5 bases, J lost 4 bases, and 18 bases lay in between. Germline loops: CDR1 MDHEN, CDR2 SYDVKM. This CDR3 has 15 residues. CDR3 nucleotide sequence: TGTGCCAGCAGTCCTGACAGGACGCTGGCGTACGAGCAGTACTTC. As protein: CASSPDRTLAYEQYF.

The V gene is TRBV19, the J gene TRBJ1-2, with TRBD1 as a possible D gene (6 bases). Germline V gene sequence: CDR1 LNHDA, CDR2 SQIVND (reference sequence). The CDR3 has 15 residues. Trimming left V 6 bases short and J 4 bases short, with 18 bases between. The CDR3: CASRGRDRLGYGYTF. CDR3 bases: TGTGCCAGTAGAGGCCGCGACAGGTTGGGCTATGGCTACACCTTC.

The V gene is TRBV7-2, the J gene TRBJ1-4; D not certain. Germline assignment: CDR1 SGHTA and CDR2 FQGNSA. The CDR3 spans 14 residues. The V and J ends lost 5 bases and 7 bases respectively, with 14 bases between them. The CDR3 DNA follows: TGTGCCAGCAGCCCGGGTGTGACGGGTGAAAAACTGTTTTTT. Translation gives CASSPGVTGEKLFF.

V and J are TRBV28 and TRBJ2-1; tentatively, D is TRBD2 (5 bases). The CDR3 consists of 13 residues. Trimming cost V 2 bases and J 7 bases, with 9 bases left between them. The germline gives CDR1 MDHEN, CDR2 SYDVKM. Here the CDR3 DNA reads TGTGCCAGCAGTTTAATATCGGGAAATGAGCAGTTCTTC. It yields the protein CASSLISGNEQFF. The full variable domain, its missing parts supplied by reference TRBV28 and TRBJ2-1, is DVKVTQSSRYLVKRTGEKVFLECVQDMDHENMFWYRQDPGLGLRLIYFSYDVKMKEKGDIPEGYSVSREKKERFSLILESASTNQTSMYLCASSLISGNEQFFGPGTRLTVL.

The rearrangement joins TRBV4-1 to TRBJ1-1; D not resolved. The germline gives CDR1 MGHRA, CDR2 YSYEKL. The ends were cut back, 3 bases at V and 5 bases at J, with 16 bases in the middle. The CDR3 consists of 15 residues. CDR3 protein: CASSQGDGLRTEAFF. CDR3 nucleotides: TGCGCCAGCAGCCAGGGAGACGGTCTTAGGACTGAAGCTTTCTTT.

J is TRBJ1-5 and V is TRBV28, with 10 bases fitting TRBD1. V lost 5 bases, J lost 2 bases, and 6 bases stayed unmatched. Germline CDR1 reads MDHEN; CDR2 reads SYDVKM. The CDR3 consists of 16 residues. CDR3 sequence: CASSPRTGGGNQPQHF. Here the CDR3 DNA reads TGTGCCAGCAGTCCCCGGACAGGGGGGGGCAATCAGCCCCAGCATTTT. The full variable domain, with the rest looked up from reference TRBV28 and TRBJ1-5, is DVKVTQSSRYLVKRTGEKVFLECVQDMDHENMFWYRQDPGLGLRLIYFSYDVKMKEKGDIPEGYSVSREKKERFSLILESASTNQTSMYLCASSPRTGGGNQPQHFGDGTRLSIL.

This clone appeared once. J is TRBJ2-1 and V is TRBV18; D may be TRBD2 (5 bases). Germline V lookup: CDR1 KGHSH, CDR2 LQKENI. V shed 3 bases and J shed 4 bases, with 10 bases lying between them. The CDR3 consists of 14 residues. The DNA of the CDR3 is TGTGCCAGCTCACCCACCAGAGGGTACAATGAGCAGTTCTTC. It codes for CASSPTRGYNEQFF.

This chain connects TRBV15 to TRBJ2-7; 8 positions agree with TRBD1. The V gene end was trimmed by 3 bases and the J gene end by 4 bases; junction bases not matched to a gene: 5. CDR1 and CDR2 (germline): LNHNV, YYDKDF (reference sequence). The CDR3 is 14 amino acids. The CDR3 sequence: CATSSDRQGYEQYF. CDR3 sequence (DNA): TGTGCCACCAGCAGCGACCGACAGGGGTACGAGCAGTACTTC. The full variable domain, in which reference TRBV15 and TRBJ2-7 provide the parts outside the CDR3, is DAMVIQNPRYQVTQFGKPVTLSCSQTLNHNVMYWYQQKSSQAPKLLFHYYDKDFNNEADTPDNFQSRRPNTSFCFLDIRSPGLGDTAMYLCATSSDRQGYEQYFGPGTRLTVT.

The rearrangement links TRBV6-5 to TRBJ2-5, with TRBD2 matching 8 bases. Per germline, CDR1 MNHEY and CDR2 SVGAGI. The V and J ends lost 7 bases and 4 bases, in that order; junction bases with no gene match: 8. This CDR3 comprises 14 residues. As DNA, the CDR3 is TGTGCCAGCATAAGGGGAAGCGGGAGAGAGACCCAGTACTTC. Protein sequence: CASIRGSGRETQYF.

The CDR3 loop is CASSLLFRTNTGELFF. CDR3 coding DNA: TGTGCCAGCAGTTTACTGTTCAGGACGAACACCGGGGAGCTGTTTTTT. V gene TRBV27 combines with J gene TRBJ2-2; unclear D gene. Germline assignment: CDR1 MNHEY and CDR2 SMNVEV (reference sequence). V was cut by 2 bases and J by 0 bases, with 10 bases left in between. The CDR3 loop spans 16 amino acids.

This chain connects TRBV5-1 to TRBJ1-1; possibly TRBD1 for D (5 bases). V shed 4 bases and J shed 0 bases, with 13 bases lying between them. Germline CDR1 and CDR2: SGHRS and YFSETQ. This CDR3 contains 15 residues. The CDR3 loop is CASSVNTGVNTEAFF. CDR3 in DNA: TGCGCCAGCAGCGTAAATACAGGAGTGAACACTGAAGCTTTCTTT.

V usage is TRBV9 and J usage is TRBJ2-1, with TRBD2 identical over 11 bases. CDR3 length equals 17 residues. V was clipped by 5 bases and J by 6 bases; unmatched bases: 13. CDR1 is SGDLS, CDR2 YYNGEE, per germline. The CDR3 DNA reads TGTGCCAGCAGTGATTCATGGCTAGCGGGAGGAGGCAATGAGCAGTTCTTC. Protein: CASSDSWLAGGGNEQFF.

In its sample, this clone was seen a few times. For the CDR3, the DNA is TGTGCCGCCCAGTCGGTCCAGGGATCCCCCTACGAGCAGTACTTC. Translated: CAAQSVQGSPYEQYF. This sequence joins TRBV10-3 and TRBJ2-7; D might be TRBD1 (5 bases). Germline CDR1 reads ENHRY; CDR2 reads SYGVKD. The ends were cut back, 11 bases at V and 2 bases at J, with 22 bases in the middle. CDR3 size: 15 residues.

V and J are TRBV5-1 and TRBJ2-1; a possible D gene is TRBD1 (5 bases). CDR1 is SGHRS, CDR2 YFSETQ, per germline. The CDR3 spans 12 residues. V lost 7 bases and J 6 bases, leaving 11 bases between the germline ends. In nucleotides, the CDR3 is TGCGCCAGCGGTGCAGGGTTCAATGAGCAGTTCTTC. It specifies CASGAGFNEQFF.

The CDR3 region has the DNA TGTGCCAGTACGACCAGGGGACCAGATACGCAGTATTTT. Its protein product is CASTTRGPDTQYF. The genes are TRBV19 and TRBJ2-3; D perhaps matches TRBD1 (6 bases). Germline V CDR1 and CDR2: LNHDA, SQIVND (reference sequence). Between the trimmed V and J ends, which lost 7 bases and 4 bases, there was a span of 12 bases. This CDR3 region has 13 residues.

Only a few counts were recorded for this clone. The chain couples TRBV25-1 to TRBJ1-3; 8 positions match TRBD1. The CDR3 spans 15 residues. Germline CDR1 is MGHDK and CDR2 is SYGVNS. With V trimmed by 6 bases and J by 3 bases, 7 bases remained unmatched. The CDR3, as DNA: TGTGCCAGCAGCCCGACAGGGGTTCATGGAAACACCATATATTTT. Protein sequence: CASSPTGVHGNTIYF.

This clone has just one count. J is TRBJ2-3 and V is TRBV5-6, with TRBD1 matching over 8 bases. Trimming removed 2 bases from V and 0 bases from J; junction bases left unmatched: 5. The germline CDR1 and CDR2 sequences are SGHDT and YYEEEE. CDR3 length: 16 amino acids. CDR3 in amino acids: CASSFRTGPSTDTQYF. The CDR3 bases are TGTGCCAGCAGCTTTCGGACAGGGCCGAGCACAGATACGCAGTATTTT.

The genes are TRBV4-1 and TRBJ1-2; no clear D gene. Germline lookup yields CDR1 MGHRA and CDR2 YSYEKL. The germline V and J ends were trimmed by 2 bases and 8 bases, with 12 bases remaining between them. The CDR3 length is 13 residues. CDR3 amino acids: CASSQSSGGGYTF. The CDR3 DNA follows: TGCGCCAGCAGCCAAAGCTCTGGCGGAGGCTACACCTTC.

The rearrangement uses TRBV19 and TRBJ2-5, with D maybe TRBD1 (7 bases). Trimming cost V 6 bases and J 6 bases, with 14 bases left between them. Per the germline V gene, CDR1 is LNHDA and CDR2 is SQIVND (reference sequence). The CDR3 totals 13 residues. CDR3 in DNA: TGTGCCAGTAGGTTCCAGGGGGGACAGACCCAGTACTTC. Its protein product is CASRFQGGQTQYF.

This chain connects TRBV4-3 to TRBJ2-1, with 11 bases aligning to TRBD2. In germline, CDR1 is LGHNA, CDR2 YSLEER. The CDR3 extends over 16 amino acids. Trimming cost V 1 base and J 9 bases; bases outside gene matches: 8. The CDR3 sequence is CASSQVKLAGASEQFF. The CDR3 bases are TGCGCCAGCAGCCAAGTTAAACTAGCGGGAGCAAGTGAGCAGTTCTTC.

This chain connects TRBV7-3 to TRBJ2-5; 8 bases align to TRBD2. The trim removed 2 bases at V and 5 bases at J, leaving 4 bases unmatched. The germline V gene encodes CDR1 SGHTA and CDR2 FQGTGA. The CDR3 covers 14 residues. The CDR3 DNA is TGTGCCAGCAGCTTAGCGGGAGGCTGGGAGACCCAGTACTTC. Its translation is CASSLAGGWETQYF.